Following are 30 T cell receptor beta chains from one sample sequenced in a study of blood T cell repertoires in COVID-19. Sequencing was performed with immunoSEQ multiplex PCR; in TCRdb, only in-frame clones are kept and a portion is missing. The sample gives approximately 100,000 clones, more than 80% of which show up once; about 32% is in the top ten. Sequencing was carried out using peripheral blood. The receptors were gathered from a woman of 80 years or more with acute or convalescent COVID-19.

The sample holds a few counts of this clone. The chain has TRBV6-6 and TRBJ2-7; TRBD1 might be the D (5 bases). V was trimmed by 6 bases and J by 1 base, leaving 10 bases between them. The germline gives CDR1 MNHNY, CDR2 SVGAGI (reference sequence). The CDR3 is made up of 13 amino acids. This CDR3 is CASSMDMSYEQYF. The CDR3, as DNA: TGTGCCAGCAGCATGGACATGTCCTACGAGCAGTACTTC.

This chain links TRBV28 with TRBJ2-1; D possibly corresponds to TRBD1 (8 bases). The CDR3 consists of 12 residues. Looked up from germline, CDR1 is MDHEN and CDR2 is SYDVKM. CDR3 sequence reads: CGAGQAHNEQFF. The CDR3 nucleotides read TGTGGAGCGGGACAGGCCCACAATGAGCAGTTCTTC.

The gene calls are TRBV18 and TRBJ1-1; D call uncertain. This CDR3 contains 13 residues. Trimming shortened V by 1 base and J by 10 bases, and 13 bases separated the two germline ends. Germline V gene lookup returns CDR1 KGHSH and CDR2 LQKENI. The DNA for the CDR3 is TGTGCCAGCTCACCACGGCTGCCCGAGGGAGCTTTCTTT. Translated, it gives CASSPRLPEGAFF.

The sample holds one count of this clone. The gene calls are TRBV6-2 or TRBV6-3 and TRBJ2-2; weak D call: TRBD2 (5 bases). The length of the CDR3 is 14 residues. The V and J ends lost 5 bases and 1 base respectively, with 8 bases between them. Germline lookup yields CDR1 MNHEY and CDR2 SVGEGT. The CDR3 loop reads CASSPRGNTGELFF. CDR3 nucleotides: TGTGCCAGCAGTCCCCGGGGGAACACCGGGGAGCTGTTTTTT.

V and J are TRBV5-1 and TRBJ2-7; tentatively, D is TRBD2 (6 bases). The germline V gene has CDR1 SGHRS and CDR2 YFSETQ. V was pared by 4 bases and J by 0 bases, with 11 bases between. This CDR3 is built from 14 residues. The chain's CDR3 is CASSGGASSYEQYF. As DNA, the CDR3 is TGCGCCAGCAGCGGCGGGGCGAGCTCCTACGAGCAGTACTTC. Combining the CDR3 with reference TRBV5-1 and TRBJ2-7 gives the whole variable domain KAGVTQTPRYLIKTRGQQVTLSCSPISGHRSVSWYQQTPGQGLQFLFEYFSETQRNKGNFPGRFSGRQFSNSRSEMNVSTLELGDSALYLCASSGGASSYEQYFGPGTRLTVT.

V usage is TRBV5-1 and J usage is TRBJ2-3, with D perhaps TRBD1 (5 bases). V lost 0 bases and J lost 1, with 9 bases in between. The CDR3 consists of 15 residues. Germline V lookup: CDR1 SGHRS, CDR2 YFSETQ. The CDR3 is CASSLGGRGTDTQYF. The CDR3 DNA follows: TGCGCCAGCAGCTTGGGGGGCCGGGGCACAGATACGCAGTATTTT.

The genes are TRBV11-2 and TRBJ2-1, with D possibly TRBD1 on 6 matching bases. Trimming stripped 1 base from V and 8 bases from J, with 9 bases between. The germline V gene encodes CDR1 SGHAT and CDR2 FQNNGV. This CDR3 comprises 13 residues. The CDR3 spells CASSLARGYEQFF. CDR3 bases: TGTGCCAGCAGCTTAGCCAGGGGCTATGAGCAGTTCTTC.

The gene calls are TRBV21-1 and TRBJ2-6; the D call of TRBD1 is as the table states it, not checked on the DNA. TRBV21-1 is a documented pseudogene. The CDR3 contains 19 residues. CDR3 amino acids: CASSKVGGQGALGANVLTF. DNA of the CDR3: TGTGCCAGCAGCAAGGTGGGAGGACAGGGGGCGCTTGGGGCCAACGTCCTGACTTTC.

On this clone: An end of the junction does not agree with germline; a read error may underlie this. The V call is TRBV12-5, the J call TRBJ1-4, with TRBD1 as a possible D gene (6 bases). CDR1 is LGHNT and CDR2 is FRNRAP in the germline V gene. This CDR3 region has 15 residues. The CDR3 nucleotides are TGTGCTAGTGTTTTGGGGGGCAAAACTAATGAAAAACTGTTTTTT. Its protein is CASVLGGKTNEKLFF.

The J gene is TRBJ2-7, the V gene TRBV28, with D possibly matching TRBD1 (5 bases). The germline V gene has CDR1 MDHEN and CDR2 SYDVKM. The CDR3 has 14 amino acids. Trimming removed 7 bases from V and 0 bases from J, with 13 bases in between. This CDR3 is CASTRQDISYEQYF. CDR3 coding DNA: TGTGCCAGCACAAGGCAGGACATCTCCTACGAGCAGTACTTC.

The gene calls are TRBV19 and TRBJ2-7; 10 nucleotides agree with TRBD1. This CDR3 is 15 amino acids long. V shed 4 bases, J shed 5 bases, and the junction held 8 bases outside the gene matches. Germline V CDR1 and CDR2: LNHDA, SQIVND (reference sequence). CDR3 loop: CASSKTGGEFNEQYF. The CDR3 coding sequence is TGTGCCAGTAGTAAGACAGGGGGCGAGTTTAACGAGCAGTACTTC.

V and J are TRBV7-8 and TRBJ2-2; 13 nucleotides match TRBD2. Germline V gives CDR1 SGHVS, CDR2 FQNEAQ. This CDR3 region has 17 residues. J gave up 5 bases and V 5 bases, and 8 bases lay outside the gene matches. The CDR3 here is CASSKLAGGPETGELFF. DNA of the CDR3: TGTGCCAGCAGCAAACTAGCGGGGGGGCCGGAGACCGGGGAGCTGTTTTTT. Filled out from reference TRBV7-8 and TRBJ2-2, the complete variable domain reads GAGVSQSPRYKVAKRGQDVALRCDPISGHVSLFWYQQALGQGPEFLTYFQNEAQLDKSGLPSDRFFAERPEGSVSTLKIQRTQQEDSAVYLCASSKLAGGPETGELFFGEGSRLTVL.

The rearrangement uses TRBV7-2 and TRBJ2-3; tentative D call: TRBD2 (6 bases). Germline CDR1 and CDR2: SGHTA and FQGNSA. The CDR3 extends over 15 amino acids. V lost 1 base and J lost 0, with 8 bases in between. The CDR3 bases are TGTGCCAGCAGCTTAGGGGGGGTCAGCACAGATACGCAGTATTTT. Amino acid sequence: CASSLGGVSTDTQYF.

The chain links TRBV11-2 to TRBJ2-1; 10 nucleotides agree with TRBD2. The CDR3 length is 17 residues. Trimming removed 2 bases from V and 8 bases from J; junction bases left unmatched: 12. Germline V gives CDR1 SGHAT, CDR2 FQNNGV. CDR3 nucleotides: TGTGCCAGCAGCTTACGGAGCGGGGGGGCCGTTATCTATGAGCAGTTCTTC. Translated, it gives CASSLRSGGAVIYEQFF.

The chain recombines TRBV3-1 (or the pseudogene TRBV3-2) with TRBJ2-3; 14 nucleotides line up with TRBD2. Germline trimming cut 7 bases from V and 5 bases from J; bases unmatched to any gene: 5. Germline V lookup: CDR1 LGHDT, CDR2 YNNKEL (reference sequence). CDR3 length: 15 amino acids. CDR3 protein: CASKTSGGAGDTQYF. The CDR3 DNA follows: TGTGCCAGCAAGACTAGCGGGGGGGCTGGAGATACGCAGTATTTT.

The chain recombines TRBV28 with TRBJ2-7; 7 nucleotides align to TRBD1. CDR1 MDHEN and CDR2 SYDVKM come from the germline V gene. This CDR3 comprises 13 residues. V lost 6 bases, J lost 2 bases, and 4 bases stayed unmatched. In DNA, the CDR3 is TGTGCCAGCAGCCAACAGGGGACCTACGAGCAGTACTTC. Amino acid sequence: CASSQQGTYEQYF.

The count of this clone is one. This chain connects TRBV19 to TRBJ2-3; the D is unclear. The CDR3 totals 16 residues. V lost 1 base and J 2 bases, leaving 13 bases between the germline ends. From germline, CDR1 is LNHDA and CDR2 SQIVND (reference sequence). This CDR3 reads CASSIGGSVYTDTQYF. The CDR3 nucleotides read TGTGCCAGTAGTATAGGAGGATCCGTGTACACAGATACGCAGTATTTT. Complete variable domain (other parts from reference TRBV19 and TRBJ2-3): DGGITQSPKYLFRKEGQNVTLSCEQNLNHDAMYWYRQDPGQGLRLIYYSQIVNDFQKGDIAEGYSVSREKKESFPLTVTSAQKNPTAFYLCASSIGGSVYTDTQYFGPGTRLTVL.

The chain recombines TRBV25-1 with TRBJ1-2; D might be TRBD1 (6 bases). This CDR3 is built from 13 residues. Germline V lookup: CDR1 MGHDK, CDR2 SYGVNS. V gave up 2 bases and J gave up 5 bases, with 9 bases separating them. Here the CDR3 DNA reads TGTGCCAGCAGTGAAGGGGGCCGGTATGGCTACACCTTC. Its translation: CASSEGGRYGYTF.

This chain joins TRBV29-1 and TRBJ2-3, with TRBD1 identical over 9 bases. The V segment lost 6 bases and the J segment 1 base; nucleotides outside the gene matches: 8. The CDR3 length is 15 residues. CDR1 SQVTM and CDR2 ANQGSEA come from the germline V gene. The CDR3 loop reads CSVGQGSDGTDTQYF. The DNA for the CDR3 is TGCAGCGTAGGACAGGGGTCGGACGGCACAGATACGCAGTATTTT.

The chain uses TRBV28 and TRBJ2-3, with 9 bases aligning to TRBD2. The germline V gene has CDR1 MDHEN and CDR2 SYDVKM. This CDR3 has 16 residues. V lost 3 bases and J lost 4; bases outside the gene matches: 8. The CDR3 loop is CASSFFGGGAADTQYF. CDR3 nucleotides: TGTGCCAGCAGTTTTTTCGGCGGGGGGGCCGCAGATACGCAGTATTTT.

The gene calls are TRBV6-7 and TRBJ1-6; D gene ambiguous. TRBV6-7 is sorted into the ORF group, with uncertain function. This CDR3 is 14 amino acids long. The V end was cut by 0 bases, the J end by 6 bases, with 6 bases between. CDR3 bases: TGTGCCAGCAGTTACTCGAGCCCTAATTCACCCCTCCACTTT. Residues: CASSYSSPNSPLHF.

This chain connects TRBV27 to TRBJ1-2; 8 bases are shared with TRBD1. Germline V gene data show CDR1 as MNHEY and CDR2 as SMNVEV (reference sequence). V lost 4 bases, J lost 7 bases, and 5 bases stayed unmatched. The length of the CDR3 is 13 residues. This chain's CDR3 is CASSSQGAVGYTF. The CDR3 DNA is TGTGCCAGCAGTTCGCAGGGGGCGGTTGGCTACACCTTC.

The chain recombines TRBV3-1 (or the pseudogene TRBV3-2) with TRBJ1-1; maybe TRBD1 (5 bases). CDR1 LGHDT and CDR2 YNNKEL come from the germline V gene (reference sequence). This CDR3 region has 14 residues. V was cut by 1 base and J by 1 base, with 7 bases left in between. The CDR3 here is CASSQGQPNTEAFF. CDR3 DNA sequence: TGTGCCAGCAGCCAAGGACAGCCGAACACTGAAGCTTTCTTT.

This rearrangement joins TRBV27 to TRBJ2-5; D is unclear. Germline CDR1 is MNHEY and CDR2 is SMNVEV (reference sequence). Trimming pared 9 bases from V and 1 base from J, leaving 12 bases between. The CDR3 extends over 13 amino acids. The CDR3 DNA reads TGTGCCAGTGGAGCTAGATCCCAAGAGACCCAGTACTTC. It translates to CASGARSQETQYF.

This clone was seen just once. The CDR3 sequence is CASSPPIAGVSYNEQFF. The CDR3, as DNA: TGTGCCAGCAGCCCTCCTATAGCGGGGGTCTCCTACAATGAGCAGTTCTTC. The rearrangement links TRBV3-1 (or the pseudogene TRBV3-2) to TRBJ2-1; 9 nucleotides agree with TRBD2. Germline values: CDR1 LGHDT, CDR2 YNNKEL (reference sequence). The CDR3 runs to 17 residues. V trimming: 4 bases; J trimming: 0 bases; junction bases outside the gene matches: 7.

This clone was detected only once. CDR3 loop: CASSPPAGQGAKNTEAFF. The CDR3 DNA is TGTGCCAGCTCACCACCGGCGGGACAGGGGGCGAAGAACACTGAAGCTTTCTTT. The gene calls are TRBV18 and TRBJ1-1, with TRBD1 matching over 12 bases. The ends lost 0 bases at V and 1 base at J; junction bases unmatched: 6. The CDR3 extends over 18 amino acids. Germline values: CDR1 KGHSH, CDR2 LQKENI.

The gene calls are TRBV10-3 and TRBJ1-1, with 7 bases identical to TRBD1. The germline V gene has CDR1 ENHRY and CDR2 SYGVKD. Trimming at V came to 8 bases and at J to 1 base, leaving 13 bases not matched to a gene. This CDR3 contains 16 residues. The CDR3 loop is CAISTLVGGANTEAFF. In nucleotides, the CDR3 is TGTGCCATCTCGACACTTGTAGGGGGCGCGAACACTGAAGCTTTCTTT.

This chain links TRBV6-1 with TRBJ1-2; the D gene is possibly TRBD1 (5 bases). Germline V gives CDR1 MNHNS, CDR2 SASEGT. V lost 2 bases and J 3 bases, leaving 10 bases between the germline ends. The CDR3 runs to 14 residues. The chain's CDR3 is CASSETRVHYGYTF. CDR3 coding DNA: TGTGCCAGCAGTGAAACCAGGGTCCACTATGGCTACACCTTC.

The chain couples TRBV10-1 to TRBJ2-7, with D unresolved. The V end was cut by 0 bases, the J end by 0 bases, with 12 bases between. Looked up from germline, CDR1 is WNHNN and CDR2 is SYGVQD (reference sequence). The CDR3 has 16 amino acids. In DNA form, the CDR3 reads TGCGCCAGCAGTGAGTCCGCTGCGGCCTACTCCTACGAGCAGTACTTC. Protein: CASSESAAAYSYEQYF.

This sequence joins TRBV11-2 and TRBJ2-3, with TRBD2 identical over 8 bases. CDR1 and CDR2 (germline): SGHAT, FQNNGV. The CDR3 loop spans 18 amino acids. J lost 8 bases, V lost 6 bases, and 22 bases had no gene match. The CDR3 is CASSTPRGGRRGVGTQYF. Written as DNA, the CDR3 is TGTGCCAGCAGTACACCACGGGGGGGACGAAGAGGAGTGGGTACGCAGTATTTT.